This TCR beta chain comes out of a study of CD8+CD57+ T cells in acquired aplastic anemia. This clonotype appeared a few times. The CDR3 extends over 13 amino acids. V lost 7 bases and J 2 bases, leaving 11 bases between the germline ends. CDR1 and CDR2 (germline): ENHRY, SYGVKD. Genomic DNA constituted the template upon which TCR beta VDJ and CDR3 profiling was performed. Each CDR3 protein gets one entry after TCRdb re-called the reads with MiXCR. In the table there are 150,000 to 200,000 distinct CDR3 sequences, roughly half of which are singletons. The receptor was derived from a human donor in good health. Input material: sorted CD4+, CD8+, or CD8+CD57+ T cells (not recorded which) from PBMCs. The rearrangement links TRBV10-3 to TRBJ2-5, with TRBD2 as a possible D gene (6 bases). The CDR3 bases are TGTGCCATCAACCGGGACTCACAAGAGACCCAGTACTTC. This sequence encodes CAINRDSQETQYF.